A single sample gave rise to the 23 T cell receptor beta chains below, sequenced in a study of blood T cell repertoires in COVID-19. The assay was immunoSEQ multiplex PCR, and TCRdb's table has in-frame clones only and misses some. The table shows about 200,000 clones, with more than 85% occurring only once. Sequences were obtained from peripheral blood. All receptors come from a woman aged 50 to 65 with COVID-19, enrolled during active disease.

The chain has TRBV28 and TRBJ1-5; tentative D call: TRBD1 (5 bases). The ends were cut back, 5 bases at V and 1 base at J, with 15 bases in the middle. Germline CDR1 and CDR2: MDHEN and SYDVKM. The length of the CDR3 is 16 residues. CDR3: CASSTLGEGSNQPQHF. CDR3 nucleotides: TGTGCCAGCAGTACCCTTGGGGAGGGGAGCAATCAGCCCCAGCATTTT.

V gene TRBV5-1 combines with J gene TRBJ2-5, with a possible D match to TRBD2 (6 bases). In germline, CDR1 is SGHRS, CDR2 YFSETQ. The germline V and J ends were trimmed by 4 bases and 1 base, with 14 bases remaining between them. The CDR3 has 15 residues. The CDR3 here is CASSTPGEPQETQYF. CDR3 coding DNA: TGCGCCAGCAGCACGCCGGGAGAACCCCAAGAGACCCAGTACTTC.

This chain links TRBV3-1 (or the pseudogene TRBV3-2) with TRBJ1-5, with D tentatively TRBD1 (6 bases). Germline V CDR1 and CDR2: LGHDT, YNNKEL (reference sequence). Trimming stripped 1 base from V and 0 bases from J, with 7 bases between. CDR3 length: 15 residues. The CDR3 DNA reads TGTGCCAGCAGCCAAGGGACAGTTAGCAATCAGCCCCAGCATTTT. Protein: CASSQGTVSNQPQHF.

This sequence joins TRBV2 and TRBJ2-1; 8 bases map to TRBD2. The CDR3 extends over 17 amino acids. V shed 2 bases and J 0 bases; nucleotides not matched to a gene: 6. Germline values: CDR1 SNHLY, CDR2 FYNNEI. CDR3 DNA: TGTGCCAGCAGTGAAATGGGCGGGGGGACCTCCTACAATGAGCAGTTCTTC. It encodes CASSEMGGGTSYNEQFF.

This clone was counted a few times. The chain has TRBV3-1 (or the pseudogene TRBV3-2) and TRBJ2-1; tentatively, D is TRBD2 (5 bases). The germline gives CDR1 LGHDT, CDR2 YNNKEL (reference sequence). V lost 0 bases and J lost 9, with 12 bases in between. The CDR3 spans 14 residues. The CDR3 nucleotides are TGTGCCAGCAGCCAAGAGGGAGAAGCCGGTGAGCAGTTCTTC. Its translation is CASSQEGEAGEQFF.

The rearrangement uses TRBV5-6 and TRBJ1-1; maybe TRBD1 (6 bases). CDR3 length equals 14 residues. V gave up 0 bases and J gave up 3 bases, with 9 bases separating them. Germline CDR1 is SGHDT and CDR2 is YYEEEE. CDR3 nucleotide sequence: TGTGCCAGCAGCTTGGACAGGGCGGACACTGAAGCTTTCTTT. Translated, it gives CASSLDRADTEAFF.

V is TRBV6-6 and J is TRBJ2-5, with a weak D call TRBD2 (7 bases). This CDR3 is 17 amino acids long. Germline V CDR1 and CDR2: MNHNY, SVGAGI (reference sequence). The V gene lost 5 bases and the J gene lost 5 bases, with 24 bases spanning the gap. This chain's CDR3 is CASSPRRGGAISETQYF. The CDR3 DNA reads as TGTGCCAGCAGTCCTCGGAGGGGGGGGGCGATCTCGGAGACCCAGTACTTC.

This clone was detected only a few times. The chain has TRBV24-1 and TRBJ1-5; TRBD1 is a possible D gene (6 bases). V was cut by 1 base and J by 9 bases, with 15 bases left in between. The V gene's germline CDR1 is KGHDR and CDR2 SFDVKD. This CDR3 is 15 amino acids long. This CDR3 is CATSDLSRGYRPQHF. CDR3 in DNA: TGTGCCACCAGTGATTTAAGCAGGGGCTATCGGCCCCAGCATTTT.

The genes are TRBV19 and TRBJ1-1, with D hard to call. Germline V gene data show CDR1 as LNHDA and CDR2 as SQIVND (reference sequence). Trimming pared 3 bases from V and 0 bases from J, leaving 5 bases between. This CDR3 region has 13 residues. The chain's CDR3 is CASSIKMNTEAFF. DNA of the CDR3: TGTGCCAGTAGTATCAAAATGAACACTGAAGCTTTCTTT.

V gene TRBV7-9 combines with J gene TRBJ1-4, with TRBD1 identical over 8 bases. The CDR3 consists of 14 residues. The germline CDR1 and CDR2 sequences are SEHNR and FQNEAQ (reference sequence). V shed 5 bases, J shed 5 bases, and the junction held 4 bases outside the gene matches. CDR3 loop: CASSARTGNEKLFF. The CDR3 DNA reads TGTGCCAGCAGCGCCCGGACAGGGAATGAAAAACTGTTTTTT.

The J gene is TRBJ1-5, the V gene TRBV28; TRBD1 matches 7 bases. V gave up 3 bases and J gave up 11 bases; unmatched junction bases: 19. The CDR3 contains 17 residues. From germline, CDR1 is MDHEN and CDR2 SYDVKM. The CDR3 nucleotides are TGTGCCAGCAGTTTTTTGGGGGGCCGACAGGGCGATTTAGCCCAGCATTTT. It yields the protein CASSFLGGRQGDLAQHF.

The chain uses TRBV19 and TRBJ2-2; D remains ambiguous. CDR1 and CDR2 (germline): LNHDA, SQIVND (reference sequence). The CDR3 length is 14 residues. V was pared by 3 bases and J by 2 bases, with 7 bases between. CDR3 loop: CASSIHFNTGELFF. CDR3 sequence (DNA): TGTGCCAGTAGTATTCACTTCAACACCGGGGAGCTGTTTTTT.

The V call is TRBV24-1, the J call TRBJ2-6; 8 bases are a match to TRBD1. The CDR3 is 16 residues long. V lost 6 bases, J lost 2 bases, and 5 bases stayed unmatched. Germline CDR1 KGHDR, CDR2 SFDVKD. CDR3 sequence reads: CATSKTGVTGANVLTF. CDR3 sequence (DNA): TGTGCCACCAGTAAGACAGGGGTCACTGGGGCCAACGTCCTGACTTTC.

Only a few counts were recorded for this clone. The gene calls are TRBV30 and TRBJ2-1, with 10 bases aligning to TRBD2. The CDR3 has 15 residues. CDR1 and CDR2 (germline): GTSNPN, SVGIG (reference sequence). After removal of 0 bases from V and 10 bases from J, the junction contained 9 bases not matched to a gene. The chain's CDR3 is CAWSVKRGGLSEQFF. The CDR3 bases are TGTGCCTGGAGTGTTAAGCGGGGGGGTCTCAGCGAGCAGTTCTTC.

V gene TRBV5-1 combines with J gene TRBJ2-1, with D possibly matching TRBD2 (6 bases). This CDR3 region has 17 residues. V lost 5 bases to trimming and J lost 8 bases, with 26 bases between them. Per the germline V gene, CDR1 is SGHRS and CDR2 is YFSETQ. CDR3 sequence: CASSWDPVGGLIDEQFF. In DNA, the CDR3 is TGCGCCAGCAGTTGGGATCCCGTGGGGGGATTAATAGATGAGCAGTTCTTC.

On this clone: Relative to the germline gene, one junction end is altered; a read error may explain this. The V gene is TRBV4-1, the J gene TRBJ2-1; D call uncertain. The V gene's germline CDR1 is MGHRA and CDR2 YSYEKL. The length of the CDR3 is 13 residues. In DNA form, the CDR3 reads TGCGCCAGCAGCCAAGTACTCCTGGATCGAGCGCTCTTC. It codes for CASSQVLLDRALF.

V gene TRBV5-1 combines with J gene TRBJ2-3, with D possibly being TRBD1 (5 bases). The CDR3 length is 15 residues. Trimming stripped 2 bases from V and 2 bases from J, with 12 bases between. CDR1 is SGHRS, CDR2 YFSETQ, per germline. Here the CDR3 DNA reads TGCGCCAGCAGCTTTAACGGACACACCACAGATACGCAGTATTTT. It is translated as CASSFNGHTTDTQYF.

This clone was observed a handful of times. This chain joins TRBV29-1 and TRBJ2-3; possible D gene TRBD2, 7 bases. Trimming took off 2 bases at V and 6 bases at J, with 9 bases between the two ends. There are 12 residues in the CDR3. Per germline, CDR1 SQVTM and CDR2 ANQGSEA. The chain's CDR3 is CSVERGGDTQYF. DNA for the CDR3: TGCAGCGTTGAAAGGGGGGGGGATACGCAGTATTTT.

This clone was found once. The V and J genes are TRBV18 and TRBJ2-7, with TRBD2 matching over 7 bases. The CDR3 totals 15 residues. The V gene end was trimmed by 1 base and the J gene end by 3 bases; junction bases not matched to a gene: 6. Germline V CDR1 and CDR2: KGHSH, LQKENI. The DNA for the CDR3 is TGTGCCAGCTCACCACAGGGAGCGGGATTCTACGAGCAGTACTTC. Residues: CASSPQGAGFYEQYF.

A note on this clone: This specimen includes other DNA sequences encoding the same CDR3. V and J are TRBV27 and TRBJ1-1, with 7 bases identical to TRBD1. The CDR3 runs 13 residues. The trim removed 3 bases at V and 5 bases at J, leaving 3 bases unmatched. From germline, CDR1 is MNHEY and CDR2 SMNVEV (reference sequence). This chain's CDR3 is CASSFPGGTEAFF. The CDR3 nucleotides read TGTGCCAGCAGTTTCCCAGGGGGAACTGAAGCTTTCTTT.

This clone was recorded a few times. In DNA, the CDR3 is TGTGCCAGCTCACCGGGACAGGATTTATTTATGAACACTGAAGCTTTCTTT. Its protein is CASSPGQDLFMNTEAFF. The V and J genes are TRBV18 and TRBJ1-1; 8 positions agree with TRBD1. Germline CDR1 reads KGHSH; CDR2 reads LQKENI. The CDR3 sequence is 17 residues long. J gave up 0 bases and V 3 bases, and 9 bases lay outside the gene matches.

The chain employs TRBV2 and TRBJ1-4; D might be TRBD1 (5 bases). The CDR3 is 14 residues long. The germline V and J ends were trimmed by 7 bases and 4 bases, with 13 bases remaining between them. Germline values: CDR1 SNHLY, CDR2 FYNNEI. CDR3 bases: TGTGCCAGCACCTCAGGGATGCTTAATGAAAAACTGTTTTTT. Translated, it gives CASTSGMLNEKLFF. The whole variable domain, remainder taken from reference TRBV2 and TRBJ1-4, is EPEVTQTPSHQVTQMGQEVILRCVPISNHLYFYWYRQILGQKVEFLVSFYNNEISEKSEIFDDQFSVERPDGSNFTLKIRSTKLEDSAMYFCASTSGMLNEKLFFGSGTQLSVL.

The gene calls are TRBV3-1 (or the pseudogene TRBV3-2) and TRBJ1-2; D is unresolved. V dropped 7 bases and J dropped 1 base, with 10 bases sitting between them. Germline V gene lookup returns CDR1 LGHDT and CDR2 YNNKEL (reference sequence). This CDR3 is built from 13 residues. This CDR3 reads CASIGDINYGYTF. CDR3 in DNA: TGTGCCAGCATAGGCGACATTAACTATGGCTACACCTTC.